This T cell receptor (beta chain) was retrieved from a study of T-cell memory formation after mild COVID-19. This clonotype came up many times. Employing constant-segment primers, 5'RACE generated TCR alpha and TCR beta cDNA libraries bearing sample barcodes and UMIs. TCRdb itself ran the 5' RACE reads through MiXCR, one entry per CDR3 protein. The profile shows roughly 400,000 distinct CDR3 sequences, roughly 15% of them singletons. The sequenced material came from PBMCs or a T cell subset sorted from them (not recorded which). The clonotype was recovered from a man younger than 30 who had mild COVID-19 (a few samples of this study predate the infection). Cell type and time point are not known.

CDR3 sequence (DNA): TGCGCCAGCAGCCAAACAGGGGGATTGTATGAAAAACTGTTTTTT. Its protein product is CASSQTGGLYEKLFF. The rearrangement uses TRBV4-1 and TRBJ1-4; 8 nucleotides agree with TRBD1. Trimming cost V 2 bases and J 6 bases; bases outside gene matches: 5. Germline-derived CDR1 and CDR2 are MGHRA and YSYEKL. The CDR3 length is 15 residues.